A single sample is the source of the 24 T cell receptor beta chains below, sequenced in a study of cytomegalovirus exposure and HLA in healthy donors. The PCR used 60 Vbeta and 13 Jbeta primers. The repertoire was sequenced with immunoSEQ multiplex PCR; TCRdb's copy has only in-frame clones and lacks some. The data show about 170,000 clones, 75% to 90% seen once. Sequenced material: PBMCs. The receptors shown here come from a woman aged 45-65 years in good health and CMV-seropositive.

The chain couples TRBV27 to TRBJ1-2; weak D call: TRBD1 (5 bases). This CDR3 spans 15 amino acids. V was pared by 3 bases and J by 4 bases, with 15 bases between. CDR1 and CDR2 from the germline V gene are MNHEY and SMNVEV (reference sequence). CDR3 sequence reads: CASSFFWGDLYGYTF. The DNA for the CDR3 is TGTGCCAGCAGTTTCTTTTGGGGGGACCTCTATGGCTACACCTTC.

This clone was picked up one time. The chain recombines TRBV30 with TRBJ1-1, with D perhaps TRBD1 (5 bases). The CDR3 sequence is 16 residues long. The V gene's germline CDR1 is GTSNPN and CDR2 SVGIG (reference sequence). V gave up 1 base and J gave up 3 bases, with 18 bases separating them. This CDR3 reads CAWSGGGGIKDTEAFF. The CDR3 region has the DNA TGTGCCTGGAGTGGCGGGGGAGGAATAAAGGACACTGAAGCTTTCTTT.

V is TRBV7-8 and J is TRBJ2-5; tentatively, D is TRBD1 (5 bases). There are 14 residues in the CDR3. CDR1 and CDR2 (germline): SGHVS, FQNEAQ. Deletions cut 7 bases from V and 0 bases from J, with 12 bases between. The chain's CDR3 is CASTESGYQETQYF. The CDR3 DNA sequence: TGTGCCAGCACCGAATCAGGGTACCAAGAGACCCAGTACTTC.

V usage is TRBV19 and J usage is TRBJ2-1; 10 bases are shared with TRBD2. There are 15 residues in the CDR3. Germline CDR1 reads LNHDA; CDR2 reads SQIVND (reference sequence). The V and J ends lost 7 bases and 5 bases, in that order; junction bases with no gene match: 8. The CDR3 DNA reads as TGTGCCAGTACCCTTCAGCTAGCGGGAGACAATGAGCAGTTCTTC. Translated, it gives CASTLQLAGDNEQFF.

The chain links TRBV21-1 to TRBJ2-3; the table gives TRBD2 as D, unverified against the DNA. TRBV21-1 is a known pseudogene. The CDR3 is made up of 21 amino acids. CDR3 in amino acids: CASSKRGEGATQRGRTDTQYF. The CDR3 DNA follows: TGTGCCAGCAGCAAACGGGGGGAAGGGGCGACGCAGAGGGGCCGCACAGATACGCAGTATTTT.

The CDR3 region is CAWSGGGARQETQYF. The DNA of the CDR3 is TGTGCCTGGAGTGGAGGGGGCGCTCGGCAAGAGACCCAGTACTTC. This chain connects TRBV30 to TRBJ2-5; TRBD1 matches 7 bases. V lost 1 base and J lost 2; bases outside the gene matches: 7. In germline, CDR1 is GTSNPN, CDR2 SVGIG (reference sequence). The CDR3 has 15 amino acids.

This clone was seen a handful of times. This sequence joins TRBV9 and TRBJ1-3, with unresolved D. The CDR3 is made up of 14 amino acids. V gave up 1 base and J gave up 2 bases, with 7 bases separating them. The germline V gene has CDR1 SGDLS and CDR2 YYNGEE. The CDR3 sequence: CASSVLAAGNTIYF. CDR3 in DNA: TGTGCCAGCAGCGTATTGGCAGCTGGAAACACCATATATTTT.

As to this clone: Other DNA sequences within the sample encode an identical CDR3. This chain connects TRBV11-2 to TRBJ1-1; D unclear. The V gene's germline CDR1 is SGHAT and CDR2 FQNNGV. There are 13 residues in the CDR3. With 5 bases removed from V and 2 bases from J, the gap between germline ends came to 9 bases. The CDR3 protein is CASSPTGNTEAFF. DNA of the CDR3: TGTGCCAGCAGCCCAACGGGTAACACTGAAGCTTTCTTT.

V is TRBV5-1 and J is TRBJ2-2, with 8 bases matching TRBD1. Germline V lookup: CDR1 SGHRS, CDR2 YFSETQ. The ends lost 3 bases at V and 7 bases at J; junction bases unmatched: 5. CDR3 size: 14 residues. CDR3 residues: CASSSGQGGGELFF. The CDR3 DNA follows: TGCGCCAGCAGCTCCGGACAGGGCGGCGGGGAGCTGTTTTTT.

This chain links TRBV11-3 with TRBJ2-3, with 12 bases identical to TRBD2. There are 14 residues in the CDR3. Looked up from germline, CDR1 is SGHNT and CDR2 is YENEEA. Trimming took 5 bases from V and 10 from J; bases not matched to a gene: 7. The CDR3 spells CASSPRTSGESQYF. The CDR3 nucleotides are TGTGCCAGCAGCCCTCGGACTAGCGGGGAATCGCAGTATTTT.

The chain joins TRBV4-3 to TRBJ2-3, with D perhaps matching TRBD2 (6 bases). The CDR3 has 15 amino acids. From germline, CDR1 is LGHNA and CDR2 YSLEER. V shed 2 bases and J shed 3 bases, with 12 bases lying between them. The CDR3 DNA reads TGCGCCAGCAGCCAAAAGCGGGCGGGGACAGATACGCAGTATTTT. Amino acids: CASSQKRAGTDTQYF.

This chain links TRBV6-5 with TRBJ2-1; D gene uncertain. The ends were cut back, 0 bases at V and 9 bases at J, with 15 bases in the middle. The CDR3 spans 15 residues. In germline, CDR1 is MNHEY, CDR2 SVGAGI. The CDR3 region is CASSYSRTAVGEQFF. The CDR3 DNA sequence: TGTGCCAGCAGTTACTCGAGAACTGCCGTCGGTGAGCAGTTCTTC.

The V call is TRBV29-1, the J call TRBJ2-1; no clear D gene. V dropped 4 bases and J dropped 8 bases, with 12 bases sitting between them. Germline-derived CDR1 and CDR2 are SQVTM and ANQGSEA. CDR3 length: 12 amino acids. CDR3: CSVGLNTDEQFF. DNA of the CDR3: TGCAGCGTTGGCCTGAATACGGATGAGCAGTTCTTC.

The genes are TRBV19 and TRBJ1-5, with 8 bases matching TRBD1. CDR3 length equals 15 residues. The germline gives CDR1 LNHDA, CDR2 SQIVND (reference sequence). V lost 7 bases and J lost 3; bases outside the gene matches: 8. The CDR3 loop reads CASKSGQAFNQPQHF. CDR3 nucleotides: TGTGCCAGTAAATCGGGACAGGCTTTCAATCAGCCCCAGCATTTT.

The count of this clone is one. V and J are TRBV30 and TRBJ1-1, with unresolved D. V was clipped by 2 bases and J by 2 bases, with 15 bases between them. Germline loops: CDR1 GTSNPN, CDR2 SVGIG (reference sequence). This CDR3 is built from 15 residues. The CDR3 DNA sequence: TGTGCCTGGAGTCTAGCCGCCCGGGTCAACACTGAAGCTTTCTTT. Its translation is CAWSLAARVNTEAFF.

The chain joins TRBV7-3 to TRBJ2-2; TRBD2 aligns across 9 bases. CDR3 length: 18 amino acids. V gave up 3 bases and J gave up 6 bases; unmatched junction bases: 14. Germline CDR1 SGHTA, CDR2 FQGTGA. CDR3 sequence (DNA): TGTGCCAGCAGCTTCGGTAGGTCCCGTAGCGGGAGATCCGGGGAGCTGTTTTTT. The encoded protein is CASSFGRSRSGRSGELFF.

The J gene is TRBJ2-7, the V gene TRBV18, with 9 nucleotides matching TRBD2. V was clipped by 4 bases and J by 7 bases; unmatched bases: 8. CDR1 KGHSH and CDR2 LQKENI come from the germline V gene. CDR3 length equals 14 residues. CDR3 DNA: TGTGCCAGCTCACTCTCTAGCGGGAAGGGTGAGCAGTACTTC. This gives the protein CASSLSSGKGEQYF.

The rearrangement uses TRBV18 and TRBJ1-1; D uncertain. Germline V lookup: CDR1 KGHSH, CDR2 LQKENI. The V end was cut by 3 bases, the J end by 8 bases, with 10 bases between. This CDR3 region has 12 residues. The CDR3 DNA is TGTGCCAGCTCACCGGCGGGTATAGAAGCTTTCTTT. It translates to CASSPAGIEAFF.

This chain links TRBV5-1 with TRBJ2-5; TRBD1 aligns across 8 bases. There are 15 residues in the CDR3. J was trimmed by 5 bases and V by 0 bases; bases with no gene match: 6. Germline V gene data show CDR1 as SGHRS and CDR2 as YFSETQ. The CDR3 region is CASSLDRGSTETQYF. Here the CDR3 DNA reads TGCGCCAGCAGCTTGGACAGGGGGTCTACGGAGACCCAGTACTTC.

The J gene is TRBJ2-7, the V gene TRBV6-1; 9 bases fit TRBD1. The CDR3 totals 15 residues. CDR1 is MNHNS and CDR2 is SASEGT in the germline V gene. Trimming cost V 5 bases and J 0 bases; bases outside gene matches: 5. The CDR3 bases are TGTGCCAGCAGTCCCGGGACAGGGTTCTCCTACGAGCAGTACTTC. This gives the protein CASSPGTGFSYEQYF.

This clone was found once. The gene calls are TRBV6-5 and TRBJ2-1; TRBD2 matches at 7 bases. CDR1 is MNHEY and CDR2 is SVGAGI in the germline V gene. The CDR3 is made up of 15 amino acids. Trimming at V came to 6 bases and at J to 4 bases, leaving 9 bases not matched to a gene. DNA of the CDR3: TGTGCCAGCAGCCGGGGGGAGAAGGTTTACAATGAGCAGTTCTTC. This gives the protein CASSRGEKVYNEQFF.

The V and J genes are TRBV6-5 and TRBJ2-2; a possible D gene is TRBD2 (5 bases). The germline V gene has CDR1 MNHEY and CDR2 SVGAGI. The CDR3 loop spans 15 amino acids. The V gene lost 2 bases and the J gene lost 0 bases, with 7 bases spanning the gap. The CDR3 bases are TGTGCCAGCAGTTACGGGCGGGCGAACACCGGGGAGCTGTTTTTT. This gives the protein CASSYGRANTGELFF.

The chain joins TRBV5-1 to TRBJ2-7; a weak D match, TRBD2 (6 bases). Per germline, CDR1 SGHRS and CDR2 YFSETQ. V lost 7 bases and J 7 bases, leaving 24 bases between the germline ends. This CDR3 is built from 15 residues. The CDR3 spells CASGKGLLAEGEQYF. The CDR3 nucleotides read TGCGCCAGCGGAAAGGGACTTCTCGCCGAGGGGGAGCAGTACTTC. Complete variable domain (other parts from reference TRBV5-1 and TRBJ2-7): KAGVTQTPRYLIKTRGQQVTLSCSPISGHRSVSWYQQTPGQGLQFLFEYFSETQRNKGNFPGRFSGRQFSNSRSEMNVSTLELGDSALYLCASGKGLLAEGEQYFGPGTRLTVT.

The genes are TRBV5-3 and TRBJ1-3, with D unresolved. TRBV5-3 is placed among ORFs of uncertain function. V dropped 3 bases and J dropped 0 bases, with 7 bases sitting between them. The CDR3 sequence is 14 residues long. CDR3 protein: CARSSEDSGNTIYF. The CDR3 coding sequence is TGTGCCAGAAGCTCCGAGGACTCTGGAAACACCATATATTTT.